Listed here are 32 T cell receptor beta chains from one sample, sequenced in a study of shared clonotypes between healthy human individuals. Data came from immunoSEQ multiplex PCR; TCRdb stores just in-frame clones and leaves some out. In the table there are roughly 650,000 clones, approximately 96% of which are singletons. CD45RO negativity and positive selection for CCR7 defined naive CD8 cells, a population that excluded terminally differentiated effector memory CD45RA+ cells. Material: naive CD8+ T cells sorted from blood. The receptors were gathered from a woman in her 30s in good health.

The chain recombines TRBV5-4 with TRBJ1-1, with no clear D. Germline assignment: CDR1 SGHNT and CDR2 YYREEE (reference sequence). Trimming removed 4 bases at V and 1 base at J, with 8 bases between. The CDR3 runs to 13 residues. The CDR3: CASSVKGNTEAFF. Here the CDR3 DNA reads TGTGCCAGCAGCGTAAAGGGGAACACTGAAGCTTTCTTT.

The chain uses TRBV30 and TRBJ2-7, with 7 bases that match TRBD2. Per germline, CDR1 GTSNPN and CDR2 SVGIG (reference sequence). The CDR3 is made up of 14 amino acids. Trimming took 1 base from V and 3 from J; bases not matched to a gene: 6. The CDR3 DNA sequence: TGTGCCTGGAGTGGGACTGGGGGGGGCTACGAGCAGTACTTC. The encoded protein is CAWSGTGGGYEQYF.

The genes are TRBV7-9 and TRBJ2-6, with D possibly being TRBD2 (6 bases). Germline loops: CDR1 SEHNR, CDR2 FQNEAQ (reference sequence). The V end lost 4 bases, the J end lost 0 bases, and 16 bases lay between the germline ends. This CDR3 has 18 amino acids. The CDR3, as DNA: TGTGCCAGCAGCTCCGTTTGGCGGGACCTCTCTGGGGCCAACGTCCTGACTTTC. As protein: CASSSVWRDLSGANVLTF.

Comment on this clone: The same CDR3 arises from other DNA sequences in this sample as well. CDR3 sequence: CASSLGAGEQYF. In DNA form, the CDR3 reads TGTGCCAGCAGCCTGGGGGCGGGAGAGCAGTACTTC. This chain joins TRBV27 and TRBJ2-7; D may correspond to TRBD1 or TRBD2 (6 bases each). Per the germline V gene, CDR1 is MNHEY and CDR2 is SMNVEV (reference sequence). Trimming stripped 6 bases from V and 7 bases from J, with 13 bases between. CDR3 length equals 12 residues.

This clone was observed a single time. This chain uses TRBV11-2 with TRBJ2-1; 12 bases map to TRBD2. The CDR3 consists of 18 residues. Germline CDR1 reads SGHAT; CDR2 reads FQNNGV. The V segment lost 2 bases and the J segment 3 bases; nucleotides outside the gene matches: 8. CDR3 nucleotide sequence: TGTGCCAGCAGCTTATCCGCTAGCGGGAGGGGACTCTACAATGAGCAGTTCTTC. Protein sequence: CASSLSASGRGLYNEQFF.

This chain joins TRBV7-9 and TRBJ2-7, with 8 bases lining up with TRBD2. V trimming: 4 bases; J trimming: 5 bases; junction bases outside the gene matches: 10. CDR1 and CDR2 (germline): SEHNR, FQNEAQ (reference sequence). The CDR3 is made up of 15 amino acids. As DNA, the CDR3 is TGTGCCAGCAGCTCCGGGACTAGATCAATCCACGAGCAGTACTTC. Its protein is CASSSGTRSIHEQYF. The variable domain in full, completed from reference TRBV7-9 and TRBJ2-7, reads DTGVSQNPRHKITKRGQNVTFRCDPISEHNRLYWYRQTLGQGPEFLTYFQNEAQLEKSRLLSDRFSAERPKGSFSTLEIQRTEQGDSAMYLCASSSGTRSIHEQYFGPGTRLTVT.

This clone was seen a single time. This rearrangement joins TRBV29-1 to TRBJ1-2; a weak D match, TRBD1 (6 bases). This CDR3 has 14 amino acids. V gave up 1 base and J gave up 4 bases, with 13 bases separating them. Looked up from germline, CDR1 is SQVTM and CDR2 is ANQGSEA. The CDR3 sequence: CSVEGAGDIYGYTF. The CDR3 DNA sequence: TGCAGCGTTGAAGGGGCAGGGGACATCTATGGCTACACCTTC.

The V and J genes are TRBV15 and TRBJ2-2, with unresolved D. Per germline, CDR1 LNHNV and CDR2 YYDKDF (reference sequence). This CDR3 is 13 amino acids long. V lost 3 bases to trimming and J lost 6 bases, with 8 bases between them. As DNA, the CDR3 is TGTGCCACCAGCAGCGTTCCCCCCGGGGAGCTGTTTTTT. It translates to CATSSVPPGELFF.

This chain links TRBV25-1 with TRBJ2-6; the D is unclear. The CDR3 covers 12 residues. The germline CDR1 and CDR2 sequences are MGHDK and SYGVNS. V was cut by 7 bases and J by 1 base, with 2 bases left in between. The CDR3 protein is CASKSGANVLTF. In DNA, the CDR3 is TGTGCCAGCAAATCTGGGGCCAACGTCCTGACTTTC.

This chain links TRBV5-6 with TRBJ2-7; D ambiguous. V lost 0 bases and J 12 bases, leaving 28 bases between the germline ends. CDR1 is SGHDT and CDR2 is YYEEEE in the germline V gene. CDR3 length: 17 amino acids. The CDR3, as DNA: TGTGCCAGCAGCTTGGTGGTTCGTCCCCAGGAGCCCTTTGTTACGTACTTC. The encoded protein is CASSLVVRPQEPFVTYF.

The J gene is TRBJ2-7, the V gene TRBV5-1; 9 bases align to TRBD1. The CDR3 consists of 14 residues. V was pared by 5 bases and J by 7 bases, with 10 bases of the junction left unmatched. CDR1 SGHRS and CDR2 YFSETQ come from the germline V gene. This CDR3 is CASRRDRDLMEQYF. CDR3 coding DNA: TGCGCCAGCAGAAGGGACAGGGATTTGATGGAGCAGTACTTC.

Written as DNA, the CDR3 is TGTGCCAGCATCGGGACGCGCACAGATACGCAGTATTTT. It is translated as CASIGTRTDTQYF. The rearrangement uses TRBV6-5 and TRBJ2-3, with D perhaps given as TRBD1 or TRBD2 (5 bases each). This CDR3 is 13 amino acids long. Germline V gene sequence: CDR1 MNHEY, CDR2 SVGAGI. Trimming took off 7 bases at V and 1 base at J, with 9 bases between the two ends.

The rearrangement uses TRBV27 and TRBJ2-2; D unresolved. Germline values: CDR1 MNHEY, CDR2 SMNVEV (reference sequence). The CDR3 length is 14 residues. V was shortened by 1 base and J by 2 bases, with 5 bases between the two germline ends. The CDR3 is CASSLFGNTGELFF. The CDR3 nucleotides are TGTGCCAGCAGTTTATTCGGTAACACCGGGGAGCTGTTTTTT.

V gene TRBV30 combines with J gene TRBJ1-2; no clear D gene. Germline CDR1 and CDR2: GTSNPN and SVGIG (reference sequence). Trimming pared 0 bases from V and 7 bases from J, leaving 12 bases between. The CDR3 runs 13 residues. The CDR3, as DNA: TGTGCCTGGAGTGTAGGGCATGTCGGTGGCTACACCTTC. It translates to CAWSVGHVGGYTF.

The chain uses TRBV29-1 and TRBJ1-2; tentatively, D is TRBD1 (5 bases). The CDR3 sequence is 12 residues long. Germline loops: CDR1 SQVTM, CDR2 ANQGSEA. The V and J ends lost 8 bases and 3 bases respectively, with 13 bases between them. CDR3 region: CSIEDTYYGYTF. For the CDR3, the DNA is TGCAGCATCGAGGACACCTACTATGGCTACACCTTC.

With regard to this clone: Distinct nucleotide sequences in the sample also encode this CDR3. The chain has TRBV27 and TRBJ2-5, with 7 bases identical to TRBD2. Germline loops: CDR1 MNHEY, CDR2 SMNVEV (reference sequence). With 3 bases clipped from V and 4 bases from J, the junction kept 2 bases outside the gene matches. The CDR3 sequence is 13 residues long. The CDR3 spells CASSLGGLETQYF. As DNA, the CDR3 is TGTGCCAGCAGTTTGGGGGGGTTAGAGACCCAGTACTTC.

This sequence joins TRBV28 and TRBJ1-4, with D possibly matching TRBD1 (5 bases). The CDR3 has 18 residues. Germline CDR1 reads MDHEN; CDR2 reads SYDVKM. Trimming pared 2 bases from V and 2 bases from J, leaving 18 bases between. The CDR3 is CASSLRMGRVSTNEKLFF. CDR3 bases: TGTGCCAGCAGTTTACGGATGGGGCGGGTCTCGACTAATGAAAAACTGTTTTTT.

This clone was counted a single time. The chain uses TRBV7-9 and TRBJ2-5; 8 bases are a match to TRBD1. Germline V gene data show CDR1 as SEHNR and CDR2 as FQNEAQ (reference sequence). This CDR3 is built from 13 residues. V gave up 4 bases and J gave up 7 bases; unmatched junction bases: 5. CDR3 sequence (DNA): TGTGCCAGCAGCTCAGGACAGGGATGGACCCAGTACTTC. This sequence encodes CASSSGQGWTQYF.

The chain has TRBV5-4 and TRBJ2-1; TRBD2 aligns across 14 bases. V trimming: 4 bases; J trimming: 6 bases; junction bases outside the gene matches: 9. The CDR3 covers 17 residues. CDR1 is SGHNT, CDR2 YYREEE, per germline (reference sequence). The CDR3 DNA follows: TGTGCCAGCAGCCCCGGACTAGCGGGAGGCGGGTTCAATGAGCAGTTCTTC. Translating gives CASSPGLAGGGFNEQFF.

This sequence joins TRBV20-1 and TRBJ2-3; D ambiguous. CDR3 length: 11 amino acids. V lost 0 bases, J lost 8 bases, and 6 bases lay in between. Per the germline V gene, CDR1 is DFQATT and CDR2 is SNEGSKA (reference sequence). The CDR3 DNA follows: TGCAGTGCTAGAGAAATAGGTACGCAGTATTTT. This encodes CSAREIGTQYF.

This rearrangement joins TRBV4-1 to TRBJ2-1; D tentatively fits TRBD1 or TRBD2 (5 bases each). V lost 1 base and J lost 7, with 11 bases in between. The length of the CDR3 is 14 residues. The germline V gene encodes CDR1 MGHRA and CDR2 YSYEKL. CDR3 bases: TGCGCCAGCAGCCAAGTCCTCGGGGCTAATGAGCAGTTCTTC. This encodes CASSQVLGANEQFF.

This rearrangement joins TRBV7-9 to TRBJ2-3, with D possibly matching TRBD2 (6 bases). CDR1 and CDR2 from the germline V gene are SEHNR and FQNEAQ (reference sequence). The CDR3 is 15 amino acids. Trimming shortened V by 0 bases and J by 4 bases, and 11 bases separated the two germline ends. The CDR3, as DNA: TGTGCCAGCAGCTTAGCCCCTGCGGGACCAGATACGCAGTATTTT. This gives the protein CASSLAPAGPDTQYF.

The CDR3: CASSFDPGLAGPQETQYF. Here the CDR3 DNA reads TGTGCCAGCAGCTTCGACCCGGGACTAGCGGGACCCCAAGAGACCCAGTACTTC. V usage is TRBV7-6 and J usage is TRBJ2-5, with 13 nucleotides matching TRBD2. CDR1 and CDR2 (germline): SGHVS, FNYEAQ. V trimming: 3 bases; J trimming: 1 base; junction bases outside the gene matches: 8. This CDR3 is 18 amino acids long.

The chain recombines TRBV27 with TRBJ2-7; 7 bases align to TRBD2. Per the germline V gene, CDR1 is MNHEY and CDR2 is SMNVEV (reference sequence). The CDR3 totals 15 residues. The V segment lost 5 bases and the J segment 4 bases; nucleotides outside the gene matches: 11. The CDR3 DNA is TGTGCCAGCAGTCAGAGGACTAGGCTTGTTTACGAGCAGTACTTC. Protein sequence: CASSQRTRLVYEQYF.

The chain recombines TRBV9 with TRBJ2-7; 9 bases agree with TRBD2. V was clipped by 3 bases and J by 6 bases; unmatched bases: 1. CDR1 is SGDLS, CDR2 YYNGEE, per germline. The CDR3 is 12 amino acids. DNA for the CDR3: TGTGCCAGCAGCGGTAGCGGGAGCGAGCAGTACTTC. It encodes CASSGSGSEQYF.

The chain joins TRBV9 to TRBJ1-2, with D hard to call. Looked up from germline, CDR1 is SGDLS and CDR2 is YYNGEE. This CDR3 has 18 amino acids. V lost 0 bases and J lost 3, with 21 bases in between. CDR3: CASSVDPRLASLDYGYTF. CDR3 nucleotides: TGTGCCAGCAGCGTAGACCCGAGGTTGGCGAGCTTGGACTATGGCTACACCTTC.

The genes are TRBV19 and TRBJ2-7; 7 nucleotides agree with TRBD2. The J segment lost 5 bases and the V segment lost 0 bases, leaving 7 bases of the junction unmatched. Germline V gene lookup returns CDR1 LNHDA and CDR2 SQIVND (reference sequence). The CDR3 has 15 residues. CDR3 nucleotide sequence: TGTGCCAGTAGTATAGATTGGGAGGGAGCCAACGAGCAGTACTTC. Translation gives CASSIDWEGANEQYF.

The rearrangement joins TRBV9 to TRBJ2-3; 7 bases are shared with TRBD2. Germline V gene data show CDR1 as SGDLS and CDR2 as YYNGEE. The CDR3 loop spans 15 amino acids. J was trimmed by 1 base and V by 2 bases; bases with no gene match: 4. The CDR3 DNA is TGTGCCAGCAGCGTTAGCGGGTCTCGCACAGATACGCAGTATTTT. Amino acids: CASSVSGSRTDTQYF. The entire variable domain, with the rest obtained from reference TRBV9 and TRBJ2-3, is as follows: DSGVTQTPKHLITATGQRVTLRCSPRSGDLSVYWYQQSLDQGLQFLIQYYNGEERAKGNILERFSAQQFPDLHSELNLSSLELGDSALYFCASSVSGSRTDTQYFGPGTRLTVL.

The CDR3 region is CASSSFISSYFEQYF. Here the CDR3 DNA reads TGTGCCAGCAGTTCTTTTATCTCCTCCTACTTTGAGCAGTACTTC. V is TRBV28 and J is TRBJ2-7; D is unclear. CDR1 is MDHEN and CDR2 is SYDVKM in the germline V gene. Trimming took off 4 bases at V and 7 bases at J, with 20 bases between the two ends. The CDR3 consists of 15 residues.

This clone has just one count. The J gene is TRBJ2-7, the V gene TRBV27, with 7 nucleotides matching TRBD1. Germline V gene sequence: CDR1 MNHEY, CDR2 SMNVEV (reference sequence). Losses at the gene ends were 6 bases for V and 3 bases for J; bases not matched to a gene: 11. CDR3 length equals 15 residues. CDR3 in amino acids: CASSPQGEWIYEQYF. In DNA, the CDR3 is TGTGCCAGCAGCCCCCAGGGGGAGTGGATCTACGAGCAGTACTTC.

This clone showed up just once. The V and J genes are TRBV4-1 and TRBJ2-7, with D hard to call. There are 13 residues in the CDR3. CDR1 MGHRA and CDR2 YSYEKL come from the germline V gene. Deletions cut 1 base from V and 5 bases from J, with 9 bases between. CDR3 in amino acids: CASSQVLANEQYF. The CDR3 DNA reads TGCGCCAGCAGCCAAGTTTTGGCTAACGAGCAGTACTTC.

V usage is TRBV2 and J usage is TRBJ2-5, with 8 bases fitting TRBD1. This CDR3 is built from 15 residues. The V segment lost 7 bases and the J segment 4 bases; nucleotides outside the gene matches: 11. Germline V gives CDR1 SNHLY, CDR2 FYNNEI. The CDR3, as DNA: TGTGCCAGCATATTCCTTTCAGGACAGGGAGAGACCCAGTACTTC. Protein product: CASIFLSGQGETQYF. The full variable domain, its missing parts supplied by reference TRBV2 and TRBJ2-5, is EPEVTQTPSHQVTQMGQEVILRCVPISNHLYFYWYRQILGQKVEFLVSFYNNEISEKSEIFDDQFSVERPDGSNFTLKIRSTKLEDSAMYFCASIFLSGQGETQYFGPGTRLLVL.